Sequencing of this T cell receptor beta chain was carried out in a study of T cell responses to AZD1222 COVID-19 vaccine. Produced via immunoSEQ multiplex PCR; TCRdb's table is partial and in-frame only. Of 75,000 to 90,000 clones in the sample, 90% were seen once. Concerning this clone: Its antigen is currently unknown.

V dropped 2 bases and J dropped 9; count of bases not matched to a gene: 9. Germline CDR1 is MNHEY and CDR2 is SVGEGT. This CDR3 comprises 15 residues. Study observations and caveats: Spike-wide coverage was observed for vaccine-associated CD4 TCRs, with dominant responses at 160-218 and 743-854. Baseline serology detected seropositivity in only 5 to 7 AZD1222 recipients. Unmutated variant regions are reportedly the target of nearly half of TCRs that are spike-specific.

This clonotype originated in an adult in good health. The chain combines TRBV6-2 or TRBV6-3 with TRBJ1-5; 8 bases match TRBD1. The sample in question was peripheral blood, obtained on day 0 of AZD1222 vaccination. The CDR3 here is CASSYLAQGGRPQHF. CDR3 DNA sequence: TGTGCCAGCAGTTACCTCGCACAGGGGGGCCGGCCCCAGCATTTT.